This T cell receptor beta chain was sequenced during a study of blood T cell repertoires in COVID-19. This clone is a singleton in its sample. Germline loops: CDR1 MNHEY, CDR2 SVGAGI. CDR3 size: 11 residues. Trimming removed 6 bases from V and 6 bases from J, with 6 bases in between. Participants, 18 to 89 years old, spanned some 23 US areas. Participant reports of clinical history set cohort assignment. The recovered donors of Cohort 3 showed two negative PCRs, clearance, or symptom resolution. Under the authors' procedure: By means of reference gene primer amplification, nucleated cell counts were estimated. Generated by immunoSEQ multiplex PCR, the TCRdb table keeps only in-frame clones and is missing some. V, J and clone size are those of that table, while D and trimming were read from the DNA. The top ten hold around 1.9% of the sample, which has over 250,000 clones, about 90% seen once.

The sequence came from an older woman who had recovered from COVID-19. Sequenced input: PBMCs or T cells enriched from blood (not recorded which). The chain is built from TRBV6-5 and TRBJ1-5; D not certain. The CDR3 loop reads CASRPGQPQHF. The CDR3 coding sequence is TGTGCCAGCAGGCCGGGTCAGCCCCAGCATTTT.